There are many counts of the clone carrying this T cell receptor beta chain. This sample stems from a study of glioma-infiltrating T cells. This CDR3 has 14 residues. Deletions cut 2 bases from V and 5 bases from J, with 12 bases between. Germline CDR1 reads MNHEY; CDR2 reads SMNVEV (reference sequence). TCR alpha and beta CDR3 regions were amplified from RNA using iRepertoire nested multiplex PCR. TCRdb reanalysed the multiplex PCR reads using MiXCR and keeps one entry per CDR3 protein. Among around 350,000 distinct CDR3 sequences, roughly two fifths were seen once, and the ten largest hold 12%. The source is a human donor with low-grade glioma or glioblastoma, undergoing nonglioma brain surgery, or in good health (not recorded which). Sequenced sample: glioma tissue, nonneoplastic brain tissue, or PBMCs (not recorded which). The chain is built from TRBV27 and TRBJ1-1; D might be TRBD1 (5 bases). The CDR3 bases are TGTGCCAGCAGTTTAAATGGGGCGGGGACTGAAGCTTTCTTT. It encodes CASSLNGAGTEAFF.